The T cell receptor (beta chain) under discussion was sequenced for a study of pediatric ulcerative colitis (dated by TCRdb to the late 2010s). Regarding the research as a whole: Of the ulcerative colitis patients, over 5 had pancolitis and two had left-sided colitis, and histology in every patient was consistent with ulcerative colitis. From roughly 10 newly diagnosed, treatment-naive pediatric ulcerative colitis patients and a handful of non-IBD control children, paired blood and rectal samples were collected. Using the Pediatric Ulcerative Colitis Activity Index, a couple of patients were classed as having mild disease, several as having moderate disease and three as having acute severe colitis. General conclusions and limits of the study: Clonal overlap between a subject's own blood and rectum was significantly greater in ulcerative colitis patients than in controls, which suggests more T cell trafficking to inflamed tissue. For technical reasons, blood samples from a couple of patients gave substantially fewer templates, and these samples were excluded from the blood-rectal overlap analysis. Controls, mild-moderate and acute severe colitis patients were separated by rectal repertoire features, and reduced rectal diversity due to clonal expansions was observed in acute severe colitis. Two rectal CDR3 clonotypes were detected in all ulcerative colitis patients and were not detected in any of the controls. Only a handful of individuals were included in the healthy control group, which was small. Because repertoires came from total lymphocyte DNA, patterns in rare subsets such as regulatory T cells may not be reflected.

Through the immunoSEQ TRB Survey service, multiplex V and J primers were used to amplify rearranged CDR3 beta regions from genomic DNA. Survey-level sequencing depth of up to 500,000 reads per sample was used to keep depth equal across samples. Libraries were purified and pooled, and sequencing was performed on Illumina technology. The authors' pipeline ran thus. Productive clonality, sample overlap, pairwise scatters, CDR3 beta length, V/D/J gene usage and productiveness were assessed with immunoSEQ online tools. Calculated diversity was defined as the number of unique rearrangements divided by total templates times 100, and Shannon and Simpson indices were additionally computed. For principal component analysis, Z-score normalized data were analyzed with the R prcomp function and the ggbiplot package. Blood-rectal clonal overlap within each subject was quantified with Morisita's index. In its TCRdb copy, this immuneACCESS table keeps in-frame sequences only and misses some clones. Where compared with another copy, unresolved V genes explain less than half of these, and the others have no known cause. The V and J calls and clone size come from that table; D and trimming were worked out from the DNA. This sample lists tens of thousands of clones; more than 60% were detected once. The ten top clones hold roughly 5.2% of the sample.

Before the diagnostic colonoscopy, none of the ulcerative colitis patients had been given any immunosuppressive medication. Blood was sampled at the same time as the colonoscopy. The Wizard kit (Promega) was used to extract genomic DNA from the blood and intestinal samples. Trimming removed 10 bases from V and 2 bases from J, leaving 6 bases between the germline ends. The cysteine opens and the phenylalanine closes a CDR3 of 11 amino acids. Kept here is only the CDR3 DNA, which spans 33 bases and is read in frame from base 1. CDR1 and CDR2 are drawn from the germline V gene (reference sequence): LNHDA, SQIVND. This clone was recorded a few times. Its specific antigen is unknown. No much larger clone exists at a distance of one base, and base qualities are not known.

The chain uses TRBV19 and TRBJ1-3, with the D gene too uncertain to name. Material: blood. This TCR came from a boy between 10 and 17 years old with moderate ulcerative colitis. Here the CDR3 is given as CATAAGNTIYF. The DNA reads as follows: TGTGCCACTGCAGCTGGAAACACCATATATTTT.